This TCR beta chain appears in the sequencing data of a study of T cells after yellow fever vaccination. On the study more broadly: Low-cell-number fractions underwent preparation using SMART-Seq v4 Ultra Low Input. Regarding the study as a whole: The bulk population could contribute abundant contaminating clonotypes to FACS-sorted repertoires. Reappearing after the booster were most of the clones from primary vaccination (about 96% CD4, approximately 85% CD8).

This clonotype has only a few counts. Antigen unknown. In TCRdb, the 5' RACE reads were re-called with MiXCR into one record per CDR3 protein. The table lists fewer than 350,000 distinct CDR3 sequences, about 4.5% of them singletons. J was trimmed by 7 bases and V by 3 bases; bases with no gene match: 7. Germline lookup yields CDR1 KGHSH and CDR2 LQKENI. The CDR3 is made up of 15 amino acids. This chain links TRBV18 with TRBJ1-1; TRBD1 matches at 11 bases. This receptor was taken from a man aged 18 to 35 who received the YFV17D yellow fever vaccine. The material was PBMCs, obtained 15 days after the yellow fever booster vaccination. CDR3 bases: TGTGCCAGCTCACCGGAATTGGACAGGGGGCATGAAGCTTTCTTT. Amino acid sequence: CASSPELDRGHEAFF.